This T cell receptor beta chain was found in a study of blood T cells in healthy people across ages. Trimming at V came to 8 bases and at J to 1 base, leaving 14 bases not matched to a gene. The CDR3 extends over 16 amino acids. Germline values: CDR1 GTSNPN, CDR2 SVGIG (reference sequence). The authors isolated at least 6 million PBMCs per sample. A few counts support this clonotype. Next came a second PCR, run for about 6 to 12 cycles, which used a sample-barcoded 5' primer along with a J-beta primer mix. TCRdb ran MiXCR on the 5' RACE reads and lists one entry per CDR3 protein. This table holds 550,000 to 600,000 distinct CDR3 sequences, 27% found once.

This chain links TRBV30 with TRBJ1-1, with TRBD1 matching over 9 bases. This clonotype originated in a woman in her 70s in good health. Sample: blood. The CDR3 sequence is CASKQGAIRRNTEAFF. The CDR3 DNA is TGTGCCAGCAAACAGGGGGCTATTCGGAGGAACACTGAAGCTTTCTTT.